Each of the 21 T cell receptor beta chains below was sequenced from the same sample in a study of blood T cell repertoires in COVID-19. Some clones are missing from TCRdb's copy, which holds only in-frame ones; the method was immunoSEQ multiplex PCR. This table holds approximately 170,000 clones, roughly 84% found once. The sequenced material came from peripheral blood. Receptors were obtained from a woman aged 80 or older with active or convalescent COVID-19.

This chain connects TRBV9 to TRBJ2-1; 13 nucleotides align to TRBD2. Germline V gives CDR1 SGDLS, CDR2 YYNGEE. The junction had 9 bases not matched to a gene; V was cut back by 4 bases and J by 8 bases. The CDR3 sequence is 16 residues long. The CDR3 reads CASSPRGLAGAYEQFF. CDR3 nucleotides: TGTGCCAGCAGCCCTAGAGGACTAGCGGGAGCTTATGAGCAGTTCTTC. Full variable domain (missing parts from reference TRBV9 and TRBJ2-1): DSGVTQTPKHLITATGQRVTLRCSPRSGDLSVYWYQQSLDQGLQFLIQYYNGEERAKGNILERFSAQQFPDLHSELNLSSLELGDSALYFCASSPRGLAGAYEQFFGPGTRLTVL.

This rearrangement joins TRBV19 to TRBJ1-5; no clear D. CDR1 is LNHDA and CDR2 is SQIVND in the germline V gene (reference sequence). CDR3 size: 14 residues. V was shortened by 5 bases and J by 9 bases, with 17 bases between the two germline ends. CDR3 loop: CASSPTGPKRPQHF. For the CDR3, the DNA is TGTGCCAGTAGTCCTACCGGCCCGAAGCGGCCCCAGCATTTT.

This rearrangement joins TRBV29-1 to TRBJ1-1, with TRBD1 matching over 10 bases. There are 14 residues in the CDR3. V lost 3 bases and J lost 6; bases outside the gene matches: 7. Germline CDR1 reads SQVTM; CDR2 reads ANQGSEA. Here the CDR3 reads CSVDRTGGGPEAFF. The CDR3 DNA sequence: TGCAGCGTTGACCGGACAGGGGGTGGACCTGAAGCTTTCTTT.

The rearrangement links TRBV7-9 to TRBJ1-2; 7 bases match TRBD1. J lost 7 bases, V lost 5 bases, and 16 bases had no gene match. The CDR3 has 16 amino acids. CDR1 and CDR2 from the germline V gene are SEHNR and FQNEAQ (reference sequence). CDR3 DNA: TGTGCCAGCAGCCCCAACCCCGGACAGGAAGGGGCTGGCTACACCTTC. Its protein product is CASSPNPGQEGAGYTF.

This chain links TRBV2 with TRBJ2-3, with a possible D match to TRBD1 (5 bases). Looked up from germline, CDR1 is SNHLY and CDR2 is FYNNEI. The CDR3 runs to 13 residues. V lost 8 bases and J lost 1, with 10 bases in between. In nucleotides, the CDR3 is TGTGCCAGCTCCGAACAGGGCACAGATACGCAGTATTTT. Its translation: CASSEQGTDTQYF.

The chain uses TRBV4-1 and TRBJ2-7; 9 bases are shared with TRBD1. J lost 5 bases, V lost 1 base, and 6 bases had no gene match. The CDR3 has 15 residues. Germline loops: CDR1 MGHRA, CDR2 YSYEKL. CDR3 in amino acids: CASSQVTGGGDEQYF. CDR3 bases: TGCGCCAGCAGCCAAGTTACAGGGGGCGGGGACGAGCAGTACTTC.

V gene TRBV29-1 combines with J gene TRBJ2-7, with TRBD2 identical over 10 bases. The germline gives CDR1 SQVTM, CDR2 ANQGSEA. The J segment lost 6 bases and the V segment lost 4 bases, leaving 9 bases of the junction unmatched. The CDR3 sequence is 14 residues long. The CDR3 is CSVGPSSGSLEQYF. The CDR3 DNA follows: TGCAGCGTTGGGCCGTCTAGCGGGAGCCTCGAGCAGTACTTC.

The V and J genes are TRBV7-9 and TRBJ2-1, with D perhaps matching TRBD2 (5 bases). The germline CDR1 and CDR2 sequences are SEHNR and FQNEAQ (reference sequence). The CDR3 is 17 residues long. Trimming stripped 1 base from V and 6 bases from J, with 19 bases between. CDR3 in amino acids: CASSLGGHSGELNEQFF. DNA for the CDR3: TGTGCCAGCAGCTTAGGGGGTCACAGCGGAGAACTCAATGAGCAGTTCTTC.

V and J are TRBV5-1 and TRBJ1-2; unclear D gene. The CDR3 is 13 residues long. V shed 0 bases and J shed 8 bases, with 11 bases lying between them. Per the germline V gene, CDR1 is SGHRS and CDR2 is YFSETQ. This CDR3 is CASSLAGVGGYTF. The CDR3, as DNA: TGCGCCAGCAGCTTGGCCGGGGTAGGGGGCTACACCTTC.

This clone was counted once. This sequence joins TRBV11-2 and TRBJ2-3; unclear D gene. The CDR3 spans 12 residues. Germline lookup yields CDR1 SGHAT and CDR2 FQNNGV. Trimming removed 2 bases at V and 6 bases at J, with 6 bases between. CDR3 sequence: CASSLSSDTQYF. Written as DNA, the CDR3 is TGTGCCAGCAGCTTAAGCTCGGATACGCAGTATTTT.

The genes are TRBV7-3 and TRBJ2-3; TRBD2 matches at 7 bases. V gave up 5 bases and J gave up 6 bases; unmatched junction bases: 8. From germline, CDR1 is SGHTA and CDR2 FQGTGA. CDR3 size: 14 residues. The DNA for the CDR3 is TGTGCCAGCAGCCCCCTTAGTAGCGGGGATACGCAGTATTTT. Protein product: CASSPLSSGDTQYF.

J is TRBJ2-1 and V is TRBV7-2; 7 nucleotides agree with TRBD2. This CDR3 spans 14 amino acids. CDR1 and CDR2 from the germline V gene are SGHTA and FQGNSA. The trim removed 1 base at V and 8 bases at J, leaving 5 bases unmatched. The CDR3 region is CASSLGGGPYEQFF. CDR3 in DNA: TGTGCCAGCAGCTTAGGGGGAGGGCCCTATGAGCAGTTCTTC.

The chain recombines TRBV29-1 with TRBJ2-2; 7 nucleotides line up with TRBD1. The CDR3 has 13 amino acids. Germline trimming cut 5 bases from V and 5 bases from J; bases unmatched to any gene: 5. Germline V gives CDR1 SQVTM, CDR2 ANQGSEA. This chain's CDR3 is CSVYRTGTGELFF. The CDR3, as DNA: TGCAGCGTTTACCGGACAGGTACCGGGGAGCTGTTTTTT.

V gene TRBV6-5 combines with J gene TRBJ2-7, with 7 bases that match TRBD1. The trim removed 8 bases at V and 0 bases at J, leaving 7 bases unmatched. Germline V lookup: CDR1 MNHEY, CDR2 SVGAGI. The CDR3 length is 14 residues. CDR3 DNA sequence: TGTGCCAGCTTGTTACAGGGGTCCTCCTACGAGCAGTACTTC. Translated, it gives CASLLQGSSYEQYF.

V usage is TRBV5-1 and J usage is TRBJ2-7; D perhaps matches TRBD2 (6 bases). This CDR3 contains 15 residues. The germline CDR1 and CDR2 sequences are SGHRS and YFSETQ. Deletions cut 1 base from V and 5 bases from J, with 16 bases between. As DNA, the CDR3 is TGCGCCAGCAGCTTGTTAGCGACTAGGCTCCACGAGCAGTACTTC. This codes for CASSLLATRLHEQYF.

This chain joins TRBV7-2 and TRBJ1-3, with 7 bases aligning to TRBD1. V lost 4 bases to trimming and J lost 0 bases; unmatched junction nucleotides: 6. Germline assignment: CDR1 SGHTA and CDR2 FQGNSA. The CDR3 totals 16 residues. CDR3 residues: CASSSRTGPSGNTIYF. CDR3 nucleotide sequence: TGTGCCAGCAGCTCCAGGACAGGCCCCTCTGGAAACACCATATATTTT.

The chain uses TRBV19 and TRBJ2-5; perhaps TRBD2 as D (7 bases). This CDR3 is 17 amino acids long. V was clipped by 1 base and J by 5 bases, with 20 bases between them. Germline CDR1 and CDR2: LNHDA and SQIVND (reference sequence). The chain's CDR3 is CASSIGPRRGRMETQYF. CDR3 coding DNA: TGTGCCAGTAGTATAGGACCACGGCGGGGGCGCATGGAGACCCAGTACTTC. The entire variable domain, with the rest obtained from reference TRBV19 and TRBJ2-5, is as follows: DGGITQSPKYLFRKEGQNVTLSCEQNLNHDAMYWYRQDPGQGLRLIYYSQIVNDFQKGDIAEGYSVSREKKESFPLTVTSAQKNPTAFYLCASSIGPRRGRMETQYFGPGTRLLVL.

The rearrangement uses TRBV15 and TRBJ2-5, with a tentative D call TRBD1 (5 bases). V was clipped by 1 base and J by 5 bases, with 14 bases between them. Per the germline V gene, CDR1 is LNHNV and CDR2 is YYDKDF (reference sequence). This CDR3 contains 15 residues. Here the CDR3 reads CATSRGQIPKETQYF. In nucleotides, the CDR3 is TGTGCCACCAGCAGAGGACAGATACCCAAGGAGACCCAGTACTTC.

This chain joins TRBV7-3 and TRBJ2-2; 14 positions agree with TRBD2. J was trimmed by 2 bases and V by 3 bases; bases with no gene match: 5. The CDR3 covers 18 residues. Germline V lookup: CDR1 SGHTA, CDR2 FQGTGA. DNA for the CDR3: TGTGCCAGCAGCTTCCGGACTAGCGGGAGGTCAAACACCGGGGAGCTGTTTTTT. Amino acids: CASSFRTSGRSNTGELFF.

V is TRBV5-4 and J is TRBJ2-3; 8 nucleotides agree with TRBD2. The CDR3 extends over 19 amino acids. CDR1 SGHNT and CDR2 YYREEE come from the germline V gene (reference sequence). V dropped 3 bases and J dropped 0; count of bases not matched to a gene: 15. The CDR3 DNA reads TGTGCCAGCAGCTGGTCAATAGCGGGCGGGGGGCTAAGCACAGATACGCAGTATTTT. Translation: CASSWSIAGGGLSTDTQYF.

The chain combines TRBV7-9 with TRBJ1-2, with unresolved D. Trimming cost V 1 base and J 8 bases, with 8 bases left between them. The CDR3 spans 12 residues. CDR1 is SEHNR and CDR2 is FQNEAQ in the germline V gene (reference sequence). In DNA, the CDR3 is TGTGCCAGCAGCTTAGTACCGGAGGGCTACACCTTC. Amino acid sequence: CASSLVPEGYTF.